Listed below are T cell receptor beta chains from one sample, sequenced in a study of cytomegalovirus exposure and HLA in healthy donors. Clones were sequenced by immunoSEQ multiplex PCR, and TCRdb holds only the in-frame ones, with some missing. The table shows some 240,000 clones, with roughly 91% occurring only once. The sequencing sample was made of PBMCs. These receptors all come from a girl aged 2 to 10 in good health and CMV-seronegative. Both conserved end residues are part of each CDR3. The order of the fields is V gene, D gene, CDR3 protein. The D gene is left open where the match is weak.

>TRBV7-8|.
CASSSKGWWEFQPQHF
>TRBV7-3|TRBD2
CASRKALAGEYNEQFF
>TRBV6-5|TRBD1
CASSYSGRGSTEAFF
>TRBV15|.
CATSLTGNYGYTF
>TRBV6-5|.
CASSGVGTEAFF
>TRBV27|.
CASSLSQSDRTNQPQHF
>TRBV5-1|TRBD1
CASSHRDRGHERYF
>TRBV6-6|.
CASIQGRLPTNEKLFF
>TRBV6-1|.
CASSERRDQPQHF
>TRBV4-1|.
CASSRPSTDTQYF
>TRBV5-6|.
CASSLGPYGYTF
>TRBV7-6|.
CASSSDYTDTQYF
>TRBV2|.
CASSIWSGTVNYEQYF
>TRBV19|.
CASSRPLDSSSYNEQFF
>TRBV7-2|.
CASSLVGGTHTEAFF
>TRBV7-9|.
CASSLDRASNQPQHF
>TRBV5-4|TRBD1
CASRPDRDTGELFF
>TRBV5-5|.
CASSHPGPGAYEQYF
>TRBV14|TRBD2
CASSRRLAGGTDTQYF